This T cell receptor beta chain was found in a study of blood T cell repertoires in COVID-19. Study-level background: The samples span acute and convalescent COVID-19 from the United States, Italy and Spain. T cells, B-cell-depleted T cells, or PBMCs provided the cDNA or gDNA that served as material.

Original analysis: Reference gene primer amplification in the assay estimated nucleated cell counts. TCRdb keeps only in-frame clones here, not all; method: immunoSEQ multiplex PCR. V and J calls and clone size are given by that table; D and trimming were obtained from the DNA. The repertoire includes just under 50,000 clones, 75% to 85% of them detected once, and approximately 7.1% sits in the top ten. V gave up 2 bases and J gave up 5 bases, with 4 bases separating them. CDR1 is MGHRA and CDR2 is YSYEKL in the germline V gene. The CDR3 sequence is 12 residues long. Sequencing used peripheral blood. The source is a human donor in a cohort sampled during active COVID-19. The chain recombines TRBV4-1 with TRBJ1-5, with D hard to call. Here the CDR3 reads CASSQPYQPQHF. CDR3 in DNA: TGCGCCAGCAGCCAACCCTATCAGCCCCAGCATTTT.